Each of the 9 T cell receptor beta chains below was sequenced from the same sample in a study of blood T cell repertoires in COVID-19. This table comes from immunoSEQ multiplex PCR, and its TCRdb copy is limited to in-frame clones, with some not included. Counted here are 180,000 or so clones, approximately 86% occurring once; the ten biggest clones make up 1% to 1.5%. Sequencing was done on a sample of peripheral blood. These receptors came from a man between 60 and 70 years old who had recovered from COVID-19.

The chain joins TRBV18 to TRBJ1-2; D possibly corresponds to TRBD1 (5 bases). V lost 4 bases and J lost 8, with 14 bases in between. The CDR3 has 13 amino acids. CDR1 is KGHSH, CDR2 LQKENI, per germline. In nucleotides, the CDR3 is TGTGCCAGCTCACTCGATCAGGGTTACGGCTACACCTTC. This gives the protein CASSLDQGYGYTF. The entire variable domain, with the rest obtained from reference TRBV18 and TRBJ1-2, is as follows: NAGVMQNPRHLVRRRGQEARLRCSPMKGHSHVYWYRQLPEEGLKFMVYLQKENIIDESGMPKERFSAEFPKEGPSILRIQQVVRGDSAAYFCASSLDQGYGYTFGSGTRLTVV.

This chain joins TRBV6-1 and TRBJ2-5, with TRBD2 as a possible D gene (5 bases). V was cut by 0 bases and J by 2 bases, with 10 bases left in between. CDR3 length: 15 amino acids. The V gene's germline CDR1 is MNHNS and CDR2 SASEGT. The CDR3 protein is CASSEALGLQETQYF. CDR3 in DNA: TGTGCCAGCAGTGAAGCGCTAGGACTGCAAGAGACCCAGTACTTC.

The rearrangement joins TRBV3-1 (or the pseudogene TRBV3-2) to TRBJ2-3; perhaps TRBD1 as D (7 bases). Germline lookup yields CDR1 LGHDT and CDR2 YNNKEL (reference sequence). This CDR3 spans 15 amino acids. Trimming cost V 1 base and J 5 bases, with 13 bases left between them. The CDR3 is CASSQVAGGGDTQYF. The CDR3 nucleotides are TGTGCCAGCAGCCAAGTCGCAGGGGGAGGAGATACGCAGTATTTT.

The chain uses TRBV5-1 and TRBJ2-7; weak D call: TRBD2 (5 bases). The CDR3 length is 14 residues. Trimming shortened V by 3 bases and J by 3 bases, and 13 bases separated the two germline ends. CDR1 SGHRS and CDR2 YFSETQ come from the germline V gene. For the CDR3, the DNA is TGCGCCAGCAGCTCCACTTCGGGGAACTACGAGCAGTACTTC. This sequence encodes CASSSTSGNYEQYF.

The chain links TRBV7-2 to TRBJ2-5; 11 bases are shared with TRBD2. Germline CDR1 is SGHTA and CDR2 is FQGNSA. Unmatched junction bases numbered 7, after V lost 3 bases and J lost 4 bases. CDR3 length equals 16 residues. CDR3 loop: CASSLLSGGAGETQYF. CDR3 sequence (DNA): TGTGCCAGCAGCTTGCTTAGCGGGGGGGCGGGAGAGACCCAGTACTTC. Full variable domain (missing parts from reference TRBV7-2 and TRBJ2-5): GAGVSQSPSNKVTEKGKDVELRCDPISGHTALYWYRQSLGQGLEFLIYFQGNSAPDKSGLPSDRFSAERTGGSVSTLTIQRTQQEDSAVYLCASSLLSGGAGETQYFGPGTRLLVL.

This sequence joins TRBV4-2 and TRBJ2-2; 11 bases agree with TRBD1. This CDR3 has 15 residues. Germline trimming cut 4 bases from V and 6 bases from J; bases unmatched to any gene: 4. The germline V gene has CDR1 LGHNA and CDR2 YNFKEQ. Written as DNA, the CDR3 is TGTGCCAGCAGCCCCGGACAGGGGGCGTCCGGGGAGCTGTTTTTT. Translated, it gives CASSPGQGASGELFF.

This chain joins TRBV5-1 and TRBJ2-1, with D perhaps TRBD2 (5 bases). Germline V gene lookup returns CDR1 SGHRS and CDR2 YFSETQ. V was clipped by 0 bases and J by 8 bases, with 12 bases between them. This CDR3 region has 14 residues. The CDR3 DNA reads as TGCGCCAGCAGCTTGGCCGGGGAATCGCATGAGCAGTTCTTC. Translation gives CASSLAGESHEQFF.

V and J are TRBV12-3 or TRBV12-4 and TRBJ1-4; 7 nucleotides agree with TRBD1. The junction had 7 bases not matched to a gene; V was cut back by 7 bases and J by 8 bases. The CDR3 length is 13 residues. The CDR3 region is CASKLQGGEKLFF. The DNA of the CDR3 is TGTGCCAGCAAACTTCAGGGGGGAGAAAAACTGTTTTTT.

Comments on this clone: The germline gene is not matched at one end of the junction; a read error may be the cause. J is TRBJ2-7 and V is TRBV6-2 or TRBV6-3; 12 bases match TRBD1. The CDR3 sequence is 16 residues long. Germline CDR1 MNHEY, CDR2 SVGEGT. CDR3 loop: CASSYFPGQGADEQYF. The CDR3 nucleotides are TGTGCCAGCAGCTACTTTCCGGGACAGGGGGCAGACGAGCAGTACTTC.